These T cell receptor beta chains were read from a single sample in a study of blood T cell repertoires in COVID-19. Clones were sequenced by immunoSEQ multiplex PCR, and TCRdb holds only the in-frame ones, with some missing. The table includes 80,000 to 95,000 clones, roughly 88% detected once. The specimen was peripheral blood. The receptors derive from a woman aged 80 or older with active or convalescent COVID-19. The CDR3 runs from the conserved cysteine through the conserved F or W. Fields, in order: D gene, J gene, V gene, clone size, CDR3 DNA, CDR3 protein. D genes are given only for firm matches. Size tells how often a clone was seen (once, few, many) or the class of an expanded clone, and some rows leave it out.

>NA|TRBJ2-1|TRBV7-9|NA
TGTGCCAGCAGCCCGCGGTTAAGCTCCTACAATGAGCAGTTCTTC
CASSPRLSSYNEQFF
>TRBD1|TRBJ2-7|TRBV24-1|NA
TGTGCCACCAGTTTGACCGGGACAGGGGCCTACGAGCAGTACTTC
CATSLTGTGAYEQYF
>NA|TRBJ2-3|TRBV5-1|once
TGCGCCAGCAGCTTGGAGGGGGGGAGGACAGATACGCAGTATTTT
CASSLEGGRTDTQYF
>TRBD1|TRBJ2-1|TRBV15|NA
TGTGCCACCAGCCGGCGACAGGGGACTGAGCAGTTCTTC
CATSRRQGTEQFF
>TRBD2|TRBJ2-1|TRBV2|NA
TGTGCCAGCCAAAGAGGACTAGCGAGTAATGAGCAGTTCTTC
CASQRGLASNEQFF
>TRBD2|TRBJ2-1|TRBV2|NA
TGTGCCAGCTCCAGGACTAGCGGTTACAATGAGCAGTTCTTC
CASSRTSGYNEQFF
>NA|TRBJ2-1|TRBV28|once
TGTGCCAGCAGTTCATTTCCAGGCTCCTACAATGAGCAGTTCTTC
CASSSFPGSYNEQFF
>NA|TRBJ1-2|TRBV5-1|NA
TGCGCCAGCAGCCCGTGGGCAGGGAGGGACTATGGCTACACCTTC
CASSPWAGRDYGYTF
>TRBD2|TRBJ2-3|TRBV4-1|NA
TGCGCCAGCAGCCAAGCCAGCGGGGCCTACACAGATACGCAGTATTTT
CASSQASGAYTDTQYF
>NA|TRBJ2-1|TRBV6-8|NA
TGTGCCTGTGACTCCTTCAATGAGCAGTTCTTC
CACDSFNEQFF
>NA|TRBJ2-7|TRBV6-5|NA
TGTGCCAGCAGTTTACTCGAGGCGACAAGCAGGGCCGAGCAGTACTTC
CASSLLEATSRAEQYF
>NA|TRBJ1-1|TRBV4-1|NA
TGCGCCAGCAGCCCCGGGCGGGGGCGCGAGAACACTGAAGCTTTCTTT
CASSPGRGRENTEAFF
>TRBD2|TRBJ2-5|TRBV3-1/TRBV3-2|NA
TGTGCCAGCAGCCACTCGGGACTAGCTATGTCGAAGACCCAGTACTTC
CASSHSGLAMSKTQYF
>TRBD2|TRBJ2-2|TRBV10-3|few
TGTGCCTCGACTAGCGGGAATGCCGGGGAGCTGTTTTTT
CASTSGNAGELFF
>TRBD1|TRBJ1-5|TRBV19|NA
TGTGCCAGTAGTATTTCAGGGGGTCAAAGCAATCAGCCCCAGCATTTT
CASSISGGQSNQPQHF
>NA|TRBJ1-4|TRBV6-5|NA
TGTGCCAGCACCACCGCATGGGGGCTGAGTGAAAAACTGTTTTTT
CASTTAWGLSEKLFF
>TRBD2|TRBJ2-7|TRBV6-5|NA
TGTGCCAGCAGGAGCGGGGGGGAGTACGAGCAGTACTTC
CASRSGGEYEQYF
>NA|TRBJ1-4|TRBV5-1|NA
TGCGCCAGCAGCTCCCTCCGCGGGGACGAAAAACTGTTTTTT
CASSSLRGDEKLFF
>TRBD1|TRBJ2-2|TRBV6-5|NA
TGTGCCAGCAGAACCGGGACAGGGGAAACCGGGGAGCTGTTTTTT
CASRTGTGETGELFF
>NA|TRBJ1-1|TRBV29-1|NA
TGCAGCTCCCGACCTGATGCAGGGCCAAACACTGAAGCTTTCTTT
CSSRPDAGPNTEAFF
>NA|TRBJ2-2|TRBV19|NA
TGTGCCAGTAGTATAGAGGCATACACCGGGGAGCTGTTTTTT
CASSIEAYTGELFF
>NA|TRBJ2-7|TRBV21-1|few
TGTGCCAGCAGCTGCCTTACCCGACAGAACCTTTACGAGCAGTACTTC
CASSCLTRQNLYEQYF
>TRBD1|TRBJ2-3|TRBV7-8|NA
TGTGCCAGCAGCGACAGGGATGGGCGCACAGATACGCAGTATTTT
CASSDRDGRTDTQYF
>TRBD1|TRBJ1-3|TRBV19|NA
TGTGCCAGTAGCCCTGGACAGGGCTCTGGAAACACCATATATTTT
CASSPGQGSGNTIYF
>TRBD1|TRBJ2-2|TRBV28|NA
TGTGCCAGCAGTCCCCGAGGGACAGGGAACACCGGGGAGCTGTTTTTT
CASSPRGTGNTGELFF
>NA|TRBJ2-1|TRBV11-3|NA
TGTGCCAGCAGCTTCGGGTCAGTATCCTACAATGAGCAGTTCTTC
CASSFGSVSYNEQFF
>TRBD1|TRBJ1-5|TRBV5-1|NA
TGCGCCAGCAGCTTGGGACAGGGGGCGGGTCAGCCCCAGCATTTT
CASSLGQGAGQPQHF